Below, 4 T cell receptor beta chains from the same sample are listed, as sequenced in a study of vaccination and CD4 T cells after COVID-19. These receptors' targets are unknown. The Oncomine TCR Beta short-read assay was applied to DNA of cultured CD4+ T cells. Each CDR3 protein gets one entry after TCRdb re-called the PCR reads with MiXCR. The sample records 8,500 to 9,500 distinct CDR3 sequences, approximately 34% being singletons. Treatment in this sample: roughly ten-day PBMC culture with coronavirus spike peptide pools or control peptides (ViraFEST assay). Researchers collected the unexposed donor's CD4+ T cells before the COVID-19 pandemic (2011-2018). Sequencing was performed on CD4+ T cells from blood, cultured in vitro. The receptor source for this set is a human donor in good health.

V is TRBV29-1 and J is TRBJ2-1; D may correspond to TRBD1 or TRBD2 (6 bases each). Germline lookup yields CDR1 SQVTM and CDR2 ANQGSEA. Trimming cost V 8 bases and J 7 bases, with 24 bases left between them. The CDR3 totals 15 residues. The CDR3 region has the DNA TGCAGCACACGGGGGCGGGGCGGTGCGTGGAATGAGCAGTTCTTC. It specifies CSTRGRGGAWNEQFF.

This clonotype occurred a few times. The V call is TRBV15, the J call TRBJ2-5; no firm D call. Germline CDR1 is LNHNV and CDR2 is YYDKDF (reference sequence). Trimming cost V 0 bases and J 5 bases, with 7 bases left between them. The CDR3 has 13 amino acids. In DNA form, the CDR3 reads TGTGCCACCAGCAGAGATCATTTGGAGACCCAGTACTTC. Its translation: CATSRDHLETQYF.

This clonotype was seen only a few times. The chain recombines TRBV6-4 with TRBJ2-3; 11 bases align to TRBD2. The trim removed 3 bases at V and 1 base at J, leaving 0 bases unmatched. There are 15 residues in the CDR3. Germline CDR1 is MRHNA and CDR2 is SNTAGT. The CDR3 DNA reads TGTGCCAGCAGTGAGACTAGCGGGGGCACAGATACGCAGTATTTT. Translated, it gives CASSETSGGTDTQYF.

The chain has TRBV27 and TRBJ1-2, with 10 bases aligning to TRBD1. Trimming removed 5 bases from V and 6 bases from J; junction bases left unmatched: 9. Germline-derived CDR1 and CDR2 are MNHEY and SMNVEV (reference sequence). The CDR3 is 15 amino acids. As DNA, the CDR3 is TGTGCCAGCAGTACCTTGACAGGGGGCCCGAATGGCTACACCTTC. This codes for CASSTLTGGPNGYTF.